These 2 T cell receptor beta chains share one sample of origin, sequenced in a study of blood T cell repertoires in COVID-19. Measured with immunoSEQ multiplex PCR; TCRdb has only the in-frame clones, and not every one. The sample gives about 240,000 clones, more than 85% of which show up once; around 7.3% is in the top ten. Sequencing input: peripheral blood. Receptors originate from a woman in her 70s with active or convalescent COVID-19.

About this clone itself: The same CDR3 arises from other DNA sequences in this sample as well. V is TRBV9 and J is TRBJ2-6; D may be TRBD1 (5 bases). The V end was cut by 1 base, the J end by 1 base, with 6 bases between. The length of the CDR3 is 15 residues. CDR1 is SGDLS, CDR2 YYNGEE, per germline. The CDR3 loop is CASSVTGSGANVLTF. DNA for the CDR3: TGTGCCAGCAGCGTAACAGGTTCTGGGGCCAACGTCCTGACTTTC.

This chain uses TRBV5-4 with TRBJ2-3, with D uncertain. CDR1 and CDR2 from the germline V gene are SGHNT and YYREEE (reference sequence). The CDR3 covers 14 residues. The V end lost 4 bases, the J end lost 5 bases, and 14 bases lay between the germline ends. The CDR3 DNA sequence: TGTGCCAGCAGCCTTAGAGGTGCGAAAGATACGCAGTATTTT. This translates into CASSLRGAKDTQYF.